These 16 T cell receptor beta chains were sequenced from one sample in a study of cytomegalovirus exposure and HLA in healthy donors. Amplification used 60 Vbeta primers and 13 Jbeta primers. Clones were read by immunoSEQ multiplex PCR, and TCRdb kept only the in-frame ones, dropping some. The table includes some 140,000 clones, around three quarters detected once. The sequenced material came from PBMCs. Source of these receptors: a man aged 25-45 years in good health.

This chain joins TRBV9 and TRBJ1-4, with D possibly matching TRBD1 (6 bases). With 0 bases removed from V and 8 bases from J, the gap between germline ends came to 14 bases. CDR1 and CDR2 from the germline V gene are SGDLS and YYNGEE. The CDR3 totals 15 residues. The CDR3 coding sequence is TGTGCCAGCAGCGTAGAGGGGGGGCCTCAGGAAAAACTGTTTTTT. It specifies CASSVEGGPQEKLFF. The full variable domain, in which reference TRBV9 and TRBJ1-4 provide the parts outside the CDR3, is DSGVTQTPKHLITATGQRVTLRCSPRSGDLSVYWYQQSLDQGLQFLIQYYNGEERAKGNILERFSAQQFPDLHSELNLSSLELGDSALYFCASSVEGGPQEKLFFGSGTQLSVL.

This clone was picked up a small number of times. The rearrangement joins TRBV5-1 to TRBJ2-5, with 8 positions matching TRBD2. CDR1 SGHRS and CDR2 YFSETQ come from the germline V gene. The CDR3 length is 15 residues. Germline trimming cut 5 bases from V and 1 base from J; bases unmatched to any gene: 7. Written as DNA, the CDR3 is TGCGCCAGCAGAACAAACGGGAGGGCCCAAGAGACCCAGTACTTC. This codes for CASRTNGRAQETQYF.

V gene TRBV30 combines with J gene TRBJ2-5, with a possible D match to TRBD2 (6 bases). The J call could be wrong; TRBJ2-7 is a better fit for the DNA end. This CDR3 has 12 amino acids. Germline loops: CDR1 GTSNPN, CDR2 SVGIG (reference sequence). The CDR3 loop reads CALWRGIYEQYF. The DNA of the CDR3 is TGTGCCTTGTGGAGGGGAATCTACGAGCAGTACTTC.

The chain has TRBV28 and TRBJ2-7; 7 bases match TRBD2. The germline CDR1 and CDR2 sequences are MDHEN and SYDVKM. With 2 bases clipped from V and 4 bases from J, the junction kept 2 bases outside the gene matches. The CDR3 is 13 amino acids. The CDR3 is CASSLISGYEQYF. CDR3 sequence (DNA): TGTGCCAGCAGTTTAATTAGCGGGTACGAGCAGTACTTC.

The chain couples TRBV19 to TRBJ1-5; TRBD1 might be the D (5 bases). CDR1 and CDR2 (germline): LNHDA, SQIVND (reference sequence). There are 13 residues in the CDR3. The V end lost 5 bases, the J end lost 6 bases, and 11 bases lay between the germline ends. CDR3 in DNA: TGTGCCAGTAGTCCGACAGTCGTTCAGCCCCAGCATTTT. This encodes CASSPTVVQPQHF.

The CDR3 spells CASSLGPRFSYEQYF. Written as DNA, the CDR3 is TGTGCCAGCAGTTTAGGCCCCAGATTCTCCTACGAGCAGTACTTC. V usage is TRBV28 and J usage is TRBJ2-7; D remains unclear. CDR1 and CDR2 from the germline V gene are MDHEN and SYDVKM. The germline V and J ends were trimmed by 2 bases and 0 bases, with 11 bases remaining between them. The CDR3 covers 15 residues.

On this clone: An end of the junction differs from the germline gene, which may be a read error. The V gene is TRBV6-1, the J gene TRBJ2-5; D might be TRBD2 (6 bases). The CDR3 is 14 amino acids. Germline-derived CDR1 and CDR2 are MNHNS and SASEGT. The CDR3 loop reads CASSEGYNGGTQYF. The CDR3 DNA is TGTGCCAGCAGCGAAGGGTACAACGGGGGGACCCAGTACTTC.

This chain joins TRBV14 and TRBJ2-5, with D perhaps matching TRBD2 (5 bases). The end of the DNA fits TRBJ2-7 better, so the J call may be wrong. Germline loops: CDR1 SGHDN, CDR2 FVKESK. This CDR3 spans 16 amino acids. Here the CDR3 DNA reads TGTGCCAGCAGCCAAGACCCAGCGGCGGTCCCCTACGAGCAGTACTTC. Translated: CASSQDPAAVPYEQYF.

This sequence joins TRBV11-3 and TRBJ2-2; D gene uncertain. The V end was cut by 3 bases, the J end by 6 bases, with 11 bases between. CDR3 length: 14 residues. Germline loops: CDR1 SGHNT, CDR2 YENEEA. The CDR3 loop is CASSLRSPPGELFF. CDR3 bases: TGTGCCAGCAGCTTGAGGTCACCCCCCGGGGAGCTGTTTTTT.

The chain combines TRBV5-4 with TRBJ2-1, with 12 positions matching TRBD2. The CDR3 sequence is 16 residues long. CDR1 and CDR2 from the germline V gene are SGHNT and YYREEE (reference sequence). With 2 bases clipped from V and 6 bases from J, the junction kept 6 bases outside the gene matches. CDR3 protein: CASSFTSGRHRNEQFF. The CDR3 DNA reads TGTGCCAGCAGCTTCACTAGCGGGAGGCATCGCAATGAGCAGTTCTTC.

This clone came up once. V is TRBV19 and J is TRBJ2-1, with 9 bases matching TRBD2. The CDR3 consists of 19 residues. Germline values: CDR1 LNHDA, CDR2 SQIVND (reference sequence). The V and J ends lost 0 bases and 0 bases, in that order; junction bases with no gene match: 9. DNA for the CDR3: TGTGCCAGTAGTATAGATCCGGGACTAGCAGATGTCTCCTACAATGAGCAGTTCTTC. It translates to CASSIDPGLADVSYNEQFF. Using reference TRBV19 and TRBJ2-1 for the parts outside the CDR3, the full variable domain is DGGITQSPKYLFRKEGQNVTLSCEQNLNHDAMYWYRQDPGQGLRLIYYSQIVNDFQKGDIAEGYSVSREKKESFPLTVTSAQKNPTAFYLCASSIDPGLADVSYNEQFFGPGTRLTVL.

J is TRBJ1-5 and V is TRBV28, with TRBD1 matching 8 bases. Germline CDR1 is MDHEN and CDR2 is SYDVKM. V gave up 4 bases and J gave up 6 bases; unmatched junction bases: 8. The length of the CDR3 is 15 residues. The CDR3 region has the DNA TGTGCCAGCAGTTCCCCCGGGACAGGTACTCAGCCCCAGCATTTT. Translation gives CASSSPGTGTQPQHF.

This clone was observed a few times. The rearrangement uses TRBV5-5 and TRBJ1-4; 11 positions match TRBD1. Germline loops: CDR1 SGHKS, CDR2 YYEKEE (reference sequence). J gave up 8 bases and V 4 bases, and 7 bases lay outside the gene matches. This CDR3 spans 15 amino acids. Here the CDR3 reads CASSRPGTGGEKLFF. The DNA for the CDR3 is TGTGCCAGCAGCAGACCCGGGACAGGGGGGGAAAAACTGTTTTTT.

This clone appeared once. This chain joins TRBV5-1 and TRBJ2-1; TRBD2 aligns across 9 bases. This CDR3 is built from 16 residues. CDR1 and CDR2 from the germline V gene are SGHRS and YFSETQ. V lost 4 bases to trimming and J lost 4 bases; unmatched junction nucleotides: 9. The CDR3 sequence is CASSPQTSGIYNEQFF. CDR3 sequence (DNA): TGCGCCAGCAGCCCCCAGACTAGCGGTATTTACAATGAGCAGTTCTTC.

The rearrangement joins TRBV30 to TRBJ1-3; TRBD1 is a possible D gene (5 bases). CDR1 and CDR2 (germline): GTSNPN, SVGIG (reference sequence). Between the trimmed V and J ends, which lost 2 bases and 0 bases, there was a span of 14 bases. The CDR3 runs to 16 residues. CDR3 nucleotide sequence: TGTGCCTGGAGTCTCCCCTACAGGCGCTCTGGAAACACCATATATTTT. Translation gives CAWSLPYRRSGNTIYF. The full variable domain, rest sourced from reference TRBV30 and TRBJ1-3, is SQTIHQWPATLVQPVGSPLSLECTVEGTSNPNLYWYRQAAGRGLQLLFYSVGIGQISSEVPQNLSASRPQDRQFILSSKKLLLSDSGFYLCAWSLPYRRSGNTIYFGEGSWLTVV.

V gene TRBV6-1 combines with J gene TRBJ1-1; D is unresolved. Germline lookup yields CDR1 MNHNS and CDR2 SASEGT. There are 11 residues in the CDR3. V was clipped by 11 bases and J by 5 bases, with 12 bases between them. The CDR3 nucleotides read TGTGCCGGTTCAGGCATGACTGAAGCTTTCTTT. Translating gives CAGSGMTEAFF.